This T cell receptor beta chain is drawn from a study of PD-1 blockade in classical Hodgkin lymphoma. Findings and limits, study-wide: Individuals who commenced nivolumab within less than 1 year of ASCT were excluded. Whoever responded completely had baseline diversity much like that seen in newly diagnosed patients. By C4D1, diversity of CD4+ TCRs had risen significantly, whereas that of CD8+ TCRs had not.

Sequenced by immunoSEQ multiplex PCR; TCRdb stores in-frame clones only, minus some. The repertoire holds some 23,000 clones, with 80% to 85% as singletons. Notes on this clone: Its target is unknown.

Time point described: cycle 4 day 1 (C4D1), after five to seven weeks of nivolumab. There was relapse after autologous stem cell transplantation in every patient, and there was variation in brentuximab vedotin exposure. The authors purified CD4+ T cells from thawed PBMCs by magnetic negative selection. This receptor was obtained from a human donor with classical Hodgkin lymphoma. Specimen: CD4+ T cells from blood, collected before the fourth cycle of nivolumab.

The CDR3 DNA reads TGTGCCAGCAGTATGGGACAGGCCCTCTCTGGAAACACCATATATTTT. This sequence encodes CASSMGQALSGNTIYF. The chain employs TRBV2 and TRBJ1-3, with 8 bases matching TRBD1. V gave up 5 bases and J gave up 0 bases; unmatched junction bases: 6. There are 16 residues in the CDR3. CDR1 is SNHLY, CDR2 FYNNEI, per germline.